This TCR beta chain stems from a study of beta chain features in type 1 diabetes. The overall study: Sorted cells, about 98,000,000 in number, were examined across all samples.

The sequenced template was cDNA made from the entire isolated RNA. The assay was immunoSEQ multiplex PCR, and TCRdb's table has in-frame clones only and misses some. Of more than 150,000 clones listed, less than 9.5% were seen once; the top ten hold 2.3%. Study observations and caveats: A greater similarity of naive, central memory and Treg TCRB repertoires was seen among patients than among healthy donors. Amplification by PCR could prefer shorter templates, with the same effect in patients and controls. No resolution was reached here on whether HLA type influences TCRB rearrangement.

The CDR3 has 12 residues. Germline V gene lookup returns CDR1 SNHLY and CDR2 FYNNEI. V lost 4 bases, J lost 4 bases, and 0 bases stayed unmatched. A few counts support this clone. The antigen remains unidentified. Other nucleotide sequences in the sample specify the same CDR3. This clonotype originated in a woman between 18 and 30 years old in good health. Sequences were obtained from central memory CD4+ T cells from blood. This chain links TRBV2 with TRBJ2-5, with 7 bases aligning to TRBD2. The CDR3 DNA reads as TGTGCCAGCAGTGCGGGGGGAGAGACCCAGTACTTC. Translation gives CASSAGGETQYF.